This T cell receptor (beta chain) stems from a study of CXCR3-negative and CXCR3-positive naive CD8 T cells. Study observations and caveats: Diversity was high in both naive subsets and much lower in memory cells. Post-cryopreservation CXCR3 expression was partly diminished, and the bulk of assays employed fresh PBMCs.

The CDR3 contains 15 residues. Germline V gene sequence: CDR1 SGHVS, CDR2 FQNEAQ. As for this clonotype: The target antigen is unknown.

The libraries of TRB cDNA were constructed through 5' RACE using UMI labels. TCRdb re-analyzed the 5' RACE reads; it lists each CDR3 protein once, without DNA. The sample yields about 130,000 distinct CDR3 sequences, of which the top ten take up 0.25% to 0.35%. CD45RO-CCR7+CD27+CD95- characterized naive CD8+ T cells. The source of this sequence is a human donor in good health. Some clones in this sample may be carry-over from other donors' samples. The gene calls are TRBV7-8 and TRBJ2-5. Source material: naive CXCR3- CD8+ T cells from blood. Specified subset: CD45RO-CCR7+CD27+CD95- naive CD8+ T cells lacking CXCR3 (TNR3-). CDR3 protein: CASSLARPNKETQYF. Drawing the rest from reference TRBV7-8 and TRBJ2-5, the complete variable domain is GAGVSQSPRYKVAKRGQDVALRCDPISGHVSLFWYQQALGQGPEFLTYFQNEAQLDKSGLPSDRFFAERPEGSVSTLKIQRTQQEDSAVYLCASSLARPNKETQYFGPGTRLLVL.